The present T cell receptor (beta chain) was sequenced within a study of blood T cell repertoires in COVID-19. Study details: Collection of acute and convalescent COVID-19 samples took place in the United States, Italy and Spain. Sample material is recorded as cDNA or gDNA derived from T cells, B-cell-depleted T cells, or PBMCs.

The J segment lost 0 bases and the V segment lost 1 base, leaving 6 bases of the junction unmatched. CDR1 SGHDT and CDR2 YYEEEE come from the germline V gene. CDR3 length: 16 amino acids. This clone was picked up a small number of times. In the original processing: Using reference gene primer amplification, nucleated cell counts were estimated. Method: immunoSEQ multiplex PCR; TCRdb's copy keeps in-frame clones and lacks some. V and J calls and clone size follow that table, whereas D and trimming were derived from the DNA. The table has fewer than 250,000 clones, approximately 91% seen once. V is TRBV5-6 and J is TRBJ2-7; TRBD2 matches 8 bases. The sequence was collected from a woman aged 40 to 49 who had recovered from COVID-19. Sample: peripheral blood. The CDR3 coding sequence is TGTGCCAGCAGCTTGTTGGACGGGAGGGCCTCCTACGAGCAGTACTTC. Translation: CASSLLDGRASYEQYF.